This T cell receptor (beta chain) stems from a study of patients and donors after allogeneic stem cell transplantation (TCRdb year 2020). Including cysteine and phenylalanine, the CDR3 has 15 amino acids. This entry keeps only the CDR3 DNA: 45 bases, framed from base 1. After removal of 1 base from V and 4 bases from J, the junction retains 6 bases not matched to a gene. Reading the germline V gene gives CDR1 MGHDK and CDR2 SYGVNS. Receptors were amplified or captured by RT-PCR. Sequenced using a NextSeq 550. TCRdb ran its own pipeline on the public reads, namely fastp trimming at Q25 and MiXCR clone calling, and kept in-frame beta chains. Records with the same CDR3 protein are collapsed into one entry carrying the most frequent genes and DNA. Present in this sample are approximately 430,000 distinct CDR3 sequences, approximately 16% of which were seen just once. Just over 7% of the sample is held by the ten biggest clonotypes.

This clonotype was seen a few times. No antigen is known for it. The input lacks base qualities; no much larger clone sits a single base away. This clonotype originated in a human donor who was either an allogeneic HSCT recipient or a stem cell or donor lymphocyte infusion donor (not recorded which). It is not recorded whose cells these are; they may come from a transplant donor. Sequencing was done on a sample of blood, either unsorted or a sorted T cell fraction (not recorded which). The rearrangement combines TRBV25-1 with TRBJ1-1, with 7 bases in between that match TRBD1. The sequenced DNA is TGTGCCAGCAGTGAATTTAAGGGGGCGGTCACTGAAGCTTTCTTT. Translation gives CASSEFKGAVTEAFF.